Sequencing of this TCR beta chain was carried out in a study of immune evolution from preneoplasia to lung adenocarcinoma (dated by TCRdb to about 2021). For the wider study: HLA loss of heterozygosity was observed in approximately 7%, 15% and 30% of AIS, MIA and ADC lesions, respectively, and was not observed in any AAH lesions. POLYSOLVER was used to infer Class I HLA alleles from exome data, while LOHHLA was used to detect allele-specific HLA loss. TCR sequencing data were obtained from 51 patients. The overall cohort comprised about 57 patients with pulmonary nodules who underwent surgical resection. Resected precursor lesions (AAH, AIS, MIA) and invasive adenocarcinomas were compared with paired morphologically normal lung tissue. The study profiled immune contexture across lung adenocarcinoma precursors and invasive adenocarcinoma using immune gene expression, TCR sequencing and multiplex immunofluorescence. According to the study, over a hundred samples were used for TCR sequencing. The sample size depended on which specimens were available, not on a prior power calculation. Whole exome sequencing and methylation data from the same cohort of nodules were integrated with the immune data.

The investigation overall reported the following: All patients were from Japan and China, so applicability to Western populations was uncertain. Compared with EGFR-mutant or double wild-type lesions, KRAS-mutant nodules had the highest T cell clonality. Normal lung had the highest top T cell clone frequencies, which appeared to decline progressively from AAH through AIS, MIA and invasive adenocarcinoma. Clonality was highest in normal lung, while later-stage lesions appeared to show lower clonality but higher T cell density and diversity. The findings reflected association rather than direct causation, and larger cohorts with long-term follow-up and longitudinal biopsies were considered necessary.

On this clone: Its antigen has not been determined. No much larger clone exists at a distance of one base, and base qualities are not known.

Between the mid-2010s and the late 2010s, the patients underwent resection in either Japan or China. Histologic diagnosis of each case was confirmed independently by two lung cancer pathologists on H&E slides. Premalignant or tumor cells were enriched for nucleic acid extraction by macro-dissection performed after pathologic assessment. DNA was isolated from FFPE tissue using the AllPrep DNA/RNA FFPE Kit. Its CDR3 holds 15 amino acids, cysteine through phenylalanine. The DNA shown is the 45-base CDR3, in frame from base 1. CDR1 SGDLS and CDR2 YYNGEE are derived from the germline V gene. Trimming at the junction amounts to 1 base on V and 8 bases on J, and the germline ends lie 16 bases apart. Using the immunoSEQ hsTCRbeta Kit, TCR beta CDR3 regions were sequenced from DNA. Under the source paper's analysis protocol: TCR sequencing data were analysed with the ImmunoSEQ Analyzer. T cell clonality was defined as 1 minus Pielou's evenness computed on productive rearrangements. T cell diversity was measured with the inverse Simpson index on productive templates. T cell density was defined as TCR beta template counts normalized to usable DNA, with usable DNA estimated by amplifying and sequencing housekeeping genes. TCR metrics were compared across histologic stages using two-sided Kruskal-Wallis tests. The immuneACCESS repertoire file appears here via TCRdb, limited to in-frame rearrangements. These files lack a portion of the clones; in checked studies, under half of the deficit traces to unresolved V genes, and the cause of the others is not known. The D gene and trimming were derived from the DNA, and the V and J assignments and clone size from that table. The sample table shows about 5,000 clones, and approximately 85% are seen once. Less than 2.5% of the sample lies in the top ten.

The receptor was derived from an older person with lung adenocarcinoma. The V and J segments used are TRBV9 and TRBJ2-1; the D element might be TRBD1 or TRBD2, as each aligns at 5 bases. Sequenced: FFPE atypical adenomatous hyperplasia tissue from the lung. The cell subset or site label, read with the paper, signifies: atypical adenomatous hyperplasia (AAH), lung preneoplasia. DNA sequence: TGTGCCAGCAGCGTAAGGGACGAATCAGTCGATGAGCAGTTCTTC. The encoded protein is CASSVRDESVDEQFF.